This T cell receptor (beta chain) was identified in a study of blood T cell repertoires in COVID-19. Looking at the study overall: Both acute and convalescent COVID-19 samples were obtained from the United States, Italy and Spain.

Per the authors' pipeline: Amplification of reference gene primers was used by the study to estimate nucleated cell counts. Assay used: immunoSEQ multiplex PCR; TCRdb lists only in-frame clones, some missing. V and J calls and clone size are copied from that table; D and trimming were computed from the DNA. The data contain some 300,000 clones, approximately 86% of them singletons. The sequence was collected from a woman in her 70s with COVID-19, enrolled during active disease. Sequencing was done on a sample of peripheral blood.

The CDR3 region has the DNA TGTGCCAGAAGCTTGGGGGACAGGGGGCGAACTATGCGCTACACCTTC. Its protein product is CARSLGDRGRTMRYTF. V is TRBV5-3 and J is TRBJ1-2; 12 bases agree with TRBD1. Being an ORF, TRBV5-3 has a function that is uncertain. CDR3 length equals 16 residues. V trimming: 0 bases; J trimming: 9 bases; junction bases outside the gene matches: 9.